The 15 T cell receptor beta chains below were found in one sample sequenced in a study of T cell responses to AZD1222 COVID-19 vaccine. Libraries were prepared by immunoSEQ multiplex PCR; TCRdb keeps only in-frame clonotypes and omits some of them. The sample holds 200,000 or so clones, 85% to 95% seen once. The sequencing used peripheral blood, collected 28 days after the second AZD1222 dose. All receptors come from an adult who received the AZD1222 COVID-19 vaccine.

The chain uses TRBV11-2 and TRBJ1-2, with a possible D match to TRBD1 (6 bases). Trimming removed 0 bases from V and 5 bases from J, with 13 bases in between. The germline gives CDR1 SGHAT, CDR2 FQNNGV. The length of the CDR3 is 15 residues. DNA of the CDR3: TGTGCCAGCAGCTTAGACAGAGACAGGCATTATGGCTACACCTTC. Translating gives CASSLDRDRHYGYTF.

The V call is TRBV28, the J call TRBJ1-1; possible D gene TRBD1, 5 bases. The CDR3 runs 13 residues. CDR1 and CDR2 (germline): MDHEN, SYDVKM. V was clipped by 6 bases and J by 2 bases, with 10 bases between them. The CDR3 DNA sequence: TGTGCCAGCAGCCTGGGGGTCAACACTGAAGCTTTCTTT. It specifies CASSLGVNTEAFF.

Here the CDR3 DNA reads TGTGCCTGGAGCGGGGACAGGGCAAACATTCAGTACTTC. Its translation: CAWSGDRANIQYF. V and J are TRBV30 and TRBJ2-4, with TRBD1 matching 9 bases. This CDR3 has 13 residues. Germline lookup yields CDR1 GTSNPN and CDR2 SVGIG (reference sequence). V dropped 3 bases and J dropped 6; count of bases not matched to a gene: 3.

CDR3 sequence: CASRYGTYHINTEAFF. The CDR3 coding sequence is TGTGCCAGCAGATACGGGACATACCACATTAACACTGAAGCTTTCTTT. The chain links TRBV28 to TRBJ1-1; TRBD1 is a possible D gene (6 bases). CDR1 is MDHEN and CDR2 is SYDVKM in the germline V gene. Trimming cost V 6 bases and J 2 bases, with 19 bases left between them. There are 16 residues in the CDR3.

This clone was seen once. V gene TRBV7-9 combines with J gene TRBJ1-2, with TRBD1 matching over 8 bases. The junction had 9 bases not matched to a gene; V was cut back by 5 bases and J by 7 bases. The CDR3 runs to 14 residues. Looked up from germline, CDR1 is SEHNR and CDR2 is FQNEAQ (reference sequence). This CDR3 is CASSPAGQVGGYTF. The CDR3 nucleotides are TGTGCCAGCAGCCCCGCGGGACAGGTTGGTGGCTACACCTTC.

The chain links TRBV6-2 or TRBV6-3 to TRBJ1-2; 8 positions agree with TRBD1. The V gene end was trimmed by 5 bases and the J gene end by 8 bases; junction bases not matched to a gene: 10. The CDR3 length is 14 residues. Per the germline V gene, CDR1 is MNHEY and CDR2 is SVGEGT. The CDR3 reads CASSNPGQDLGYTF. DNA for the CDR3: TGTGCCAGCAGTAACCCGGGACAGGATTTAGGCTACACCTTC.

CDR3: CASSTNTYEQYF. The DNA for the CDR3 is TGTGCCAGCAGCACAAACACCTACGAGCAGTACTTC. This sequence joins TRBV7-9 and TRBJ2-7; D uncertain. This CDR3 region has 12 residues. With 5 bases removed from V and 2 bases from J, the gap between germline ends came to 7 bases. Per the germline V gene, CDR1 is SEHNR and CDR2 is FQNEAQ (reference sequence).

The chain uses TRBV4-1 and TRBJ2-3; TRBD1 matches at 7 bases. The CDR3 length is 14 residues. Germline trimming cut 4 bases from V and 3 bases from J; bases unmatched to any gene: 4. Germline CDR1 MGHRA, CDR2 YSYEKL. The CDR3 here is CASSLRDRTDTQYF. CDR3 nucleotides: TGCGCCAGCAGCCTAAGGGACAGAACAGATACGCAGTATTTT.

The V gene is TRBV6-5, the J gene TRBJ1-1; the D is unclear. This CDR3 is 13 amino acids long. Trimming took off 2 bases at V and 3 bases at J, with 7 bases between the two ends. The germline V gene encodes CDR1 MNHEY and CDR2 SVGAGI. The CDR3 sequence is CASSYALYTEAFF. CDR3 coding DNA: TGTGCCAGCAGTTACGCCCTTTACACTGAAGCTTTCTTT.

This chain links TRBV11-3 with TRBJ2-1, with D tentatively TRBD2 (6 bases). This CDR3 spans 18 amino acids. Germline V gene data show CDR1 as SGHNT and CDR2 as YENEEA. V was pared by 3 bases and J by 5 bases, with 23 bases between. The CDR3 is CASSLGMGLATNNNEQFF. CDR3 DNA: TGTGCCAGCAGCTTGGGAATGGGGCTAGCGACTAACAACAATGAGCAGTTCTTC.

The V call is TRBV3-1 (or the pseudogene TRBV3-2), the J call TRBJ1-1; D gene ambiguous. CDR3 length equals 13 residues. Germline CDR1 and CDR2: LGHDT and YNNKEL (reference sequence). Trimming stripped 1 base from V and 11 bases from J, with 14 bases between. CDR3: CASSQVNGLGAFF. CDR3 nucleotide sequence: TGTGCCAGCAGCCAAGTGAACGGGCTGGGGGCTTTCTTT.

CDR3 DNA: TGCGCCAGCAGTCTGAAAGACGGATACACTGAAGCTTTCTTT. The encoded protein is CASSLKDGYTEAFF. The chain couples TRBV23-1 to TRBJ1-1; unclear D gene. TRBV23-1 is marked as an open reading frame, function uncertain. The V and J ends lost 4 bases and 3 bases respectively, with 12 bases between them. There are 14 residues in the CDR3.

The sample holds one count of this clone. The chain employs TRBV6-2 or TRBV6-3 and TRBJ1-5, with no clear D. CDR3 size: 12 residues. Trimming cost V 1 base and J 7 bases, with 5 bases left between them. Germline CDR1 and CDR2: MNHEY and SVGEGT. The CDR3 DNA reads TGTGCCAGCAGTTACTTTTTACAGCCCCAGCATTTT. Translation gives CASSYFLQPQHF.

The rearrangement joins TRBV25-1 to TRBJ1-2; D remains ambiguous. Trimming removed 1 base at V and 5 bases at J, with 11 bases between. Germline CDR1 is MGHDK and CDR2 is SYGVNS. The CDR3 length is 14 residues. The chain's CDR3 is CASSESPLLYGYTF. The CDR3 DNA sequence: TGTGCCAGCAGTGAATCCCCTCTTTTGTATGGCTACACCTTC.

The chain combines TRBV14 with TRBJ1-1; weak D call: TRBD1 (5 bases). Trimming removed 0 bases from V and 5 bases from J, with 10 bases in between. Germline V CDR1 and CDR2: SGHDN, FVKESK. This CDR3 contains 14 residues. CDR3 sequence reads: CASSQDLGRTEAFF. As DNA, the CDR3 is TGTGCCAGCAGCCAAGATTTGGGGCGAACTGAAGCTTTCTTT.